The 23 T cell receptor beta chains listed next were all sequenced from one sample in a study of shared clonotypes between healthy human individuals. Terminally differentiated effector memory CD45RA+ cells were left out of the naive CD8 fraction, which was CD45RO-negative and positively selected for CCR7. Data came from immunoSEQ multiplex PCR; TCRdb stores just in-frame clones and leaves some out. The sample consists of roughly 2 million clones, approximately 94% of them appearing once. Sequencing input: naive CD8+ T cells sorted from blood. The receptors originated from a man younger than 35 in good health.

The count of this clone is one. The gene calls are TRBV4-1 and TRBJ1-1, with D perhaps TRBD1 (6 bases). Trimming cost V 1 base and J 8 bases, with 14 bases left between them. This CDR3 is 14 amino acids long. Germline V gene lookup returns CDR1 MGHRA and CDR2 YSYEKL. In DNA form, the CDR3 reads TGCGCCAGCAGCCAAGCTTACAGGGTCCCCGAAGCTTTCTTT. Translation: CASSQAYRVPEAFF.

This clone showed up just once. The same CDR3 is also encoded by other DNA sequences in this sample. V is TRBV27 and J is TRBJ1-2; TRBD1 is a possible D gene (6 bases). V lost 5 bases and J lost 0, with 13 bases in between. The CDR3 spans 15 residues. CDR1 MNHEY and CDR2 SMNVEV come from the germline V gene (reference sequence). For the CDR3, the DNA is TGTGCCAGCAGTCCGACCGACAGGTCTAACTATGGCTACACCTTC. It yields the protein CASSPTDRSNYGYTF.

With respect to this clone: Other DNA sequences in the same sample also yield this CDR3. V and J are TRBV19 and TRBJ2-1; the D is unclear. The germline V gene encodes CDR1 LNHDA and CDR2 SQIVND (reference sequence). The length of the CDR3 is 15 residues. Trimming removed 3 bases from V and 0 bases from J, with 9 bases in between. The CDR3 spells CASSIALSSYNEQFF. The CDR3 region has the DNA TGTGCCAGTAGTATTGCATTGAGCTCCTACAATGAGCAGTTCTTC.

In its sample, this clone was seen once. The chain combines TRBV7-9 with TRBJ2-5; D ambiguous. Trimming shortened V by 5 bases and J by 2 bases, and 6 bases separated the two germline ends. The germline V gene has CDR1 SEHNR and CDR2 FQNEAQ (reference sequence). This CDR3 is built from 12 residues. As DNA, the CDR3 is TGTGCCAGCAGCGGCAGACAAGAGACCCAGTACTTC. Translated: CASSGRQETQYF.

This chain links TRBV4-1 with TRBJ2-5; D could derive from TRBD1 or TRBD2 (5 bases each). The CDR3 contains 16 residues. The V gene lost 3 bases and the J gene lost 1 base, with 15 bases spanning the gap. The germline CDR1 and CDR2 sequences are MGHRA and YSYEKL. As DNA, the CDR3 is TGCGCCAGCAGCCAGCAACACCGGGACCTCCAAGAGACCCAGTACTTC. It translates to CASSQQHRDLQETQYF.

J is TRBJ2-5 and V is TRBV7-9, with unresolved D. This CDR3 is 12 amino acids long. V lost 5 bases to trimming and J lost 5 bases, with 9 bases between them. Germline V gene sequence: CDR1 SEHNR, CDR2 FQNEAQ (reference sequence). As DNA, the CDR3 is TGTGCCAGCAGCATGATCAGCGAGACCCAGTACTTC. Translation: CASSMISETQYF. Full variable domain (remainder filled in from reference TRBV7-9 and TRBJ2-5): DTGVSQNPRHKITKRGQNVTFRCDPISEHNRLYWYRQTLGQGPEFLTYFQNEAQLEKSRLLSDRFSAERPKGSFSTLEIQRTEQGDSAMYLCASSMISETQYFGPGTRLLVL.

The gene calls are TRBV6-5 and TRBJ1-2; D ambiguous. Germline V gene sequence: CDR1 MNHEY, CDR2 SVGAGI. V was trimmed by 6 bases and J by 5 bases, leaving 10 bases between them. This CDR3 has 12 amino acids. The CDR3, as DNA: TGTGCCAGCAGCCCCAACGCATATGGCTACACCTTC. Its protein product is CASSPNAYGYTF.

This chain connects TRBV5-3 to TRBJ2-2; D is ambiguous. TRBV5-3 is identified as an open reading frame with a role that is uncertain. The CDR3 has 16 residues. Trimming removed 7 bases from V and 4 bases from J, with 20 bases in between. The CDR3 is CARRLEQLTFTGELFF. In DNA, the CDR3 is TGTGCCAGACGGTTGGAGCAACTCACCTTCACCGGGGAGCTGTTTTTT.

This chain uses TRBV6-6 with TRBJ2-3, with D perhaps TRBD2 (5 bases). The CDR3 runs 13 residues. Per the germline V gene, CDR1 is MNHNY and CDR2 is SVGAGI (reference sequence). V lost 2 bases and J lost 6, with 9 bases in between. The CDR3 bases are TGTGCCAGCAGTTACACCAGAGGGGATACGCAGTATTTT. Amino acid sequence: CASSYTRGDTQYF.

As DNA, the CDR3 is TGTGCCAGTAGTACTCTAGCGGGTCCCACGAATGAGCAGTTCTTC. Translated, it gives CASSTLAGPTNEQFF. The rearrangement links TRBV19 to TRBJ2-1; TRBD2 matches 8 bases. The V and J ends lost 4 bases and 7 bases, in that order; junction bases with no gene match: 9. This CDR3 is built from 15 residues. The germline gives CDR1 LNHDA, CDR2 SQIVND (reference sequence). Full variable domain (missing parts from reference TRBV19 and TRBJ2-1): DGGITQSPKYLFRKEGQNVTLSCEQNLNHDAMYWYRQDPGQGLRLIYYSQIVNDFQKGDIAEGYSVSREKKESFPLTVTSAQKNPTAFYLCASSTLAGPTNEQFFGPGTRLTVL.

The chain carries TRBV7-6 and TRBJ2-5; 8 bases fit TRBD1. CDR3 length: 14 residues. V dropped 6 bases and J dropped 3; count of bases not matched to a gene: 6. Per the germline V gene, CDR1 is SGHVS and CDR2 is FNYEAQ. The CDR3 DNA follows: TGTGCCAGCAGGTGGACAGGGTCCGAAGAGACCCAGTACTTC. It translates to CASRWTGSEETQYF. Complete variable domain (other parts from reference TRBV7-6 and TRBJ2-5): GAGVSQSPRYKVTKRGQDVALRCDPISGHVSLYWYRQALGQGPEFLTYFNYEAQQDKSGLPNDRFSAERPEGSISTLTIQRTEQRDSAMYRCASRWTGSEETQYFGPGTRLLVL.

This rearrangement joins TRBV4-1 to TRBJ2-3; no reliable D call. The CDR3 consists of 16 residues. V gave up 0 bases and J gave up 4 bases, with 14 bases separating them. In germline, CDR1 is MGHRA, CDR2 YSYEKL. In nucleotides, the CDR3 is TGCGCCAGCAGCCAAGATTTCTCATCTGGGGCAGATACGCAGTATTTT. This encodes CASSQDFSSGADTQYF.

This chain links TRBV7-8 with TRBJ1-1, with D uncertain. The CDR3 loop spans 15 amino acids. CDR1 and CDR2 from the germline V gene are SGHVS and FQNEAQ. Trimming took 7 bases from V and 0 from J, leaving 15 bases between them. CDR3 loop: CASTTSSRMNTEAFF. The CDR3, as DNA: TGTGCCAGCACCACCTCTTCCCGGATGAACACTGAAGCTTTCTTT.

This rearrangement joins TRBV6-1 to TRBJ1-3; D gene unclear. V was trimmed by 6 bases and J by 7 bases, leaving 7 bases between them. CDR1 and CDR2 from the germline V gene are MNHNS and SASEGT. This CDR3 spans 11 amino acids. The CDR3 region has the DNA TGTGCCAGCAGCCTATTGAACACCATATATTTT. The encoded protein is CASSLLNTIYF.

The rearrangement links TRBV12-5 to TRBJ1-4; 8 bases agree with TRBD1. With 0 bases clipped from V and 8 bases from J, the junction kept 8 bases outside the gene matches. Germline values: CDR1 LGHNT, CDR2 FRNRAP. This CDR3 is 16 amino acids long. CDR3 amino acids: CASGLVWDRPGEKLFF. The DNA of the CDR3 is TGTGCTAGTGGTTTGGTGTGGGACAGGCCTGGGGAAAAACTGTTTTTT.

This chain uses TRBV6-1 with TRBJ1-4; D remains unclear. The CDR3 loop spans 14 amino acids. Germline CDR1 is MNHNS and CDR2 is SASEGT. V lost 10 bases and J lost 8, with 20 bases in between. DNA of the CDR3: TGTGCCACCTCAAATGGGTCGGTGCGGGAAAAACTGTTTTTT. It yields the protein CATSNGSVREKLFF.

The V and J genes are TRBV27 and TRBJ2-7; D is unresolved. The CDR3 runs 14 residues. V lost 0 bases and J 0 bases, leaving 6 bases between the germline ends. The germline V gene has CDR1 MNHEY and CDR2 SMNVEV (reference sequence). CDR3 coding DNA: TGTGCCAGCAGTTTATCAGCGTTCTCCTACGAGCAGTACTTC. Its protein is CASSLSAFSYEQYF.

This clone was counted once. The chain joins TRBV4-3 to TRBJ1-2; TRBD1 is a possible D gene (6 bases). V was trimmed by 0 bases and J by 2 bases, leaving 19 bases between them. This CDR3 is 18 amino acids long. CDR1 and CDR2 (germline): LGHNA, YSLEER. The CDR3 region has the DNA TGCGCCAGCAGCCAAGAAATAGGAGGGGGAATAATCAACTATGGCTACACCTTC. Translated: CASSQEIGGGIINYGYTF.

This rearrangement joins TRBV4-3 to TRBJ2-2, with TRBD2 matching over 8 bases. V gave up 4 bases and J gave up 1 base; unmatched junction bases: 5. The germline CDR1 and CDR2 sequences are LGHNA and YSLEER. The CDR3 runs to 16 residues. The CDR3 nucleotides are TGCGCCAGCAGCCGCCTACTAGCGGAGAACACCGGGGAGCTGTTTTTT. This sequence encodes CASSRLLAENTGELFF.

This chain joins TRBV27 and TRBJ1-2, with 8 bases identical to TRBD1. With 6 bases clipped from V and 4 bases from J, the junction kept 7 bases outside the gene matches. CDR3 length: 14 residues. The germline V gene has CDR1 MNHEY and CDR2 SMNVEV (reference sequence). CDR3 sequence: CASSTITGGYGYTF. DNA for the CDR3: TGTGCCAGCAGCACGATAACAGGGGGCTATGGCTACACCTTC.

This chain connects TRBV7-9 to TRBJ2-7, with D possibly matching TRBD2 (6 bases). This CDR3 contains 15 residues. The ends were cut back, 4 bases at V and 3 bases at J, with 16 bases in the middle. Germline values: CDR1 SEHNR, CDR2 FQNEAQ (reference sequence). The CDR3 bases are TGTGCCAGCAGCTGGGACGGCCTGGGGGGCTACGAGCAGTACTTC. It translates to CASSWDGLGGYEQYF.

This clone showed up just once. CDR3 DNA sequence: TGTGCCAGCAGGGACCCGGGACAGGGATCGTTTATGAACACTGAAGCTTTCTTT. It codes for CASRDPGQGSFMNTEAFF. The gene calls are TRBV2 and TRBJ1-1, with TRBD1 identical over 9 bases. Germline CDR1 is SNHLY and CDR2 is FYNNEI. The length of the CDR3 is 18 residues. V was clipped by 6 bases and J by 0 bases; unmatched bases: 14.

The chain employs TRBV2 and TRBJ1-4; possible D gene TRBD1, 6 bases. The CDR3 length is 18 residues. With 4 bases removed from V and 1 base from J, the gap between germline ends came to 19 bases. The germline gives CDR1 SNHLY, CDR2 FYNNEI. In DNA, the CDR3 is TGTGCCAGCAGTGTAAGCACAGCAGGGGTTGAAACTAATGAAAAACTGTTTTTT. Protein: CASSVSTAGVETNEKLFF.